This paragraph reports one TCR beta chain. The data are from a study of blood T cell repertoires in COVID-19. This CDR3 spans 13 amino acids. Trimming removed 3 bases at V and 3 bases at J, with 8 bases between. CDR1 and CDR2 from the germline V gene are MGHRA and YSYEKL. Clones were read by immunoSEQ multiplex PCR, and TCRdb kept only the in-frame ones, dropping some. The table records hundreds of thousands of clones, roughly 86% of them present only once. The chain joins TRBV4-1 to TRBJ2-5; D not certain. The TCR sequence derives from a woman between 50 and 59 years old who had recovered from COVID-19. The source material was PBMCs or T cells enriched from blood (not recorded which). Here the CDR3 DNA reads TGCGCCAGCAGCCAGTGGCTAGAAGAGACCCAGTACTTC. Amino acid sequence: CASSQWLEETQYF.